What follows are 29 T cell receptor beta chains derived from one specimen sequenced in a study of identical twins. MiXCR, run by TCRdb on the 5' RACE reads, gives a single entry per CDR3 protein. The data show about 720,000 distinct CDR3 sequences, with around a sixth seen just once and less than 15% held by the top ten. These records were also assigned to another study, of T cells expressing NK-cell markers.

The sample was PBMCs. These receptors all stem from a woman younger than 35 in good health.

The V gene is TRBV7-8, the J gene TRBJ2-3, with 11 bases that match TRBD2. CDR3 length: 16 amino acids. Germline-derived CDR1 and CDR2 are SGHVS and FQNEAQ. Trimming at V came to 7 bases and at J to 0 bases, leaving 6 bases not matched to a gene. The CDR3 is CASTGLAVTSTDTQYF. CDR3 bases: TGTGCCAGCACGGGACTAGCGGTGACTAGCACAGATACGCAGTATTTT.

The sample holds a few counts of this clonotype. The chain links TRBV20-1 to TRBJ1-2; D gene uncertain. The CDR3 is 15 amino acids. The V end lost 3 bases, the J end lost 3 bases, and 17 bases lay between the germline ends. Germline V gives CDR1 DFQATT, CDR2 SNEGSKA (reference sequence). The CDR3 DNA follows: TGCAGTGCTAGTACCCAGAGAGGTGGCGACTATGGCTACACCTTC. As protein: CSASTQRGGDYGYTF.

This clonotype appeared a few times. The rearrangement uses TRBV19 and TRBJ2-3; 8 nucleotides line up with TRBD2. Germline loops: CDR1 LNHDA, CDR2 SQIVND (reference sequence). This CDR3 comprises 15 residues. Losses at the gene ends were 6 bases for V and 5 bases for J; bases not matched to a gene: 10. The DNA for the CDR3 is TGTGCCAGTAGCCCCGGGGGAGCGGGAGAAGATACGCAGTATTTT. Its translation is CASSPGGAGEDTQYF.

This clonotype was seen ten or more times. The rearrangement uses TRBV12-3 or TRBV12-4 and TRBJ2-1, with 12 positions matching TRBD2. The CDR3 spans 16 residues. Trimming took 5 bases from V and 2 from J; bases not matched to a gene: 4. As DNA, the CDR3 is TGTGCCAGCAGTGGGGGGACTAGCGGGCCCTACAATGAGCAGTTCTTC. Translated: CASSGGTSGPYNEQFF.

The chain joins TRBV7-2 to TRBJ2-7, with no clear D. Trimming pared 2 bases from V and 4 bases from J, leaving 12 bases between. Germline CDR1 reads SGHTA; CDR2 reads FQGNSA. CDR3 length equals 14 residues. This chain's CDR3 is CASSLNFVGYEQYF. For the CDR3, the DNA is TGTGCCAGCAGCTTAAACTTTGTTGGTTACGAGCAGTACTTC.

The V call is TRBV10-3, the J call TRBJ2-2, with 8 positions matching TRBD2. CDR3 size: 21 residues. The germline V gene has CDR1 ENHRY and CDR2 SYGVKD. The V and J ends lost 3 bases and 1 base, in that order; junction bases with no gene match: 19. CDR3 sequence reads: CAISDRSGGPSTQLNTGELFF. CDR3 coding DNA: TGTGCCATCAGTGACCGTTCGGGAGGGCCCAGTACACAACTGAACACCGGGGAGCTGTTTTTT.

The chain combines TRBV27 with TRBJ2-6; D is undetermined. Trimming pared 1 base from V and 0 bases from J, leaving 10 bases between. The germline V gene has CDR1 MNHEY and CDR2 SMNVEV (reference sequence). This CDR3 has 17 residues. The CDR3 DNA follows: TGTGCCAGCAGTTTATTTCGCAAACGCTCTGGGGCCAACGTCCTGACTTTC. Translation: CASSLFRKRSGANVLTF.

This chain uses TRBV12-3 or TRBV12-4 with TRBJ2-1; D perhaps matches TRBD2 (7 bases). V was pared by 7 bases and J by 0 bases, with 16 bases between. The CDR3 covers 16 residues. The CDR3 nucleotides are TGTGCCAGCATCAAGGGGGGCGGGAGCTCCTACAATGAGCAGTTCTTC. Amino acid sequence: CASIKGGGSSYNEQFF.

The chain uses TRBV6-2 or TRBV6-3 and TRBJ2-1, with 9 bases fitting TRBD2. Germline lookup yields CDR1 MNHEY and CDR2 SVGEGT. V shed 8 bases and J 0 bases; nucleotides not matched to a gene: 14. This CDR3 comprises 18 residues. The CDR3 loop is CASLRVAGAGGSYNEQFF. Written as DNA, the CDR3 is TGTGCCAGCTTGAGGGTAGCGGGAGCGGGGGGCTCCTACAATGAGCAGTTCTTC.

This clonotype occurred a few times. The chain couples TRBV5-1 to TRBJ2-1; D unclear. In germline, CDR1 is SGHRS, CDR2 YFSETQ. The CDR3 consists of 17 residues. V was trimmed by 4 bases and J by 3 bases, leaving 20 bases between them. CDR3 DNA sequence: TGCGCCAGCAGCCCATCCTTAAGCAGGTCGAGCTACAATGAGCAGTTCTTC. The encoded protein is CASSPSLSRSSYNEQFF. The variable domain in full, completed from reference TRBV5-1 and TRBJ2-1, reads KAGVTQTPRYLIKTRGQQVTLSCSPISGHRSVSWYQQTPGQGLQFLFEYFSETQRNKGNFPGRFSGRQFSNSRSEMNVSTLELGDSALYLCASSPSLSRSSYNEQFFGPGTRLTVL.

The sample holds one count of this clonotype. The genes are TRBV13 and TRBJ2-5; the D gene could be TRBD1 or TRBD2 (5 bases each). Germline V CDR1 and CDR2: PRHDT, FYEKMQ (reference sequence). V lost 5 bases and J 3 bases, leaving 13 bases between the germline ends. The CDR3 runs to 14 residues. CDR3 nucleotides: TGTGCCAGCAGCCCCGGGGACGGGAAAGAGACCCAGTACTTC. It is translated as CASSPGDGKETQYF.

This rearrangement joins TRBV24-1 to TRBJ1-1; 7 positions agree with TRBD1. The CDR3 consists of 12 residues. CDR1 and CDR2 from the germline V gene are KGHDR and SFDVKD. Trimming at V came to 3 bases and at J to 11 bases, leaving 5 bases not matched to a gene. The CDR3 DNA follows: TGTGCCACCAGTGATAACAGGGGATCGGCTTTCTTT. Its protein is CATSDNRGSAFF.

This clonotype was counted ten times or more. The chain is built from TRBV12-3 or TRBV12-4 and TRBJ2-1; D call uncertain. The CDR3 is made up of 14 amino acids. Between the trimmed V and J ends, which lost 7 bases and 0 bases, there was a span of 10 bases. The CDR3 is CASTTRSSYNEQFF. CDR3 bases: TGTGCCAGCACCACAAGGAGCTCCTACAATGAGCAGTTCTTC.

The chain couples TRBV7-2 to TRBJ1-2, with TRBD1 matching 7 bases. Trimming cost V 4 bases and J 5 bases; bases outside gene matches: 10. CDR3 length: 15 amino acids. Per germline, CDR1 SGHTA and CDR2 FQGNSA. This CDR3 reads CASSSRTGAAYGYTF. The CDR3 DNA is TGTGCCAGCAGCTCACGGACAGGTGCGGCGTATGGCTACACCTTC.

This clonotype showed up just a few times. The CDR3, as DNA: TGTGCCAGCACCGTTAGCACGGAGACCCAGTACTTC. Amino acid sequence: CASTVSTETQYF. The chain is built from TRBV7-9 and TRBJ2-5; no clear D. The CDR3 is made up of 12 amino acids. CDR1 and CDR2 from the germline V gene are SEHNR and FQNEAQ (reference sequence). V was cut by 7 bases and J by 5 bases, with 11 bases left in between. Full variable domain (missing parts from reference TRBV7-9 and TRBJ2-5): DTGVSQNPRHKITKRGQNVTFRCDPISEHNRLYWYRQTLGQGPEFLTYFQNEAQLEKSRLLSDRFSAERPKGSFSTLEIQRTEQGDSAMYLCASTVSTETQYFGPGTRLLVL.

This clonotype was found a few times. The CDR3 bases are TGTGCCAGCAGCTTCGGCGTTAACAGCCACTACGAGCAGTACTTC. This gives the protein CASSFGVNSHYEQYF. The chain is built from TRBV7-2 and TRBJ2-7, with D uncertain. Germline V CDR1 and CDR2: SGHTA, FQGNSA. Between the trimmed V and J ends, which lost 3 bases and 3 bases, there was a span of 15 bases. The CDR3 contains 15 residues.

CDR3 protein: CASSQGQANTIYF. The CDR3 DNA reads as TGTGCCAGCAGCCAAGGACAGGCGAACACCATATATTTT. This chain links TRBV3-1 with TRBJ1-3; D possibly corresponds to TRBD1 (6 bases). With 1 base removed from V and 7 bases from J, the gap between germline ends came to 8 bases. CDR1 is LGHDT and CDR2 is YNNKEL in the germline V gene (reference sequence). CDR3 size: 13 residues.

The CDR3 reads CASRRQPEVATGELFF. The DNA for the CDR3 is TGCGCCAGCAGACGGCAACCGGAAGTGGCCACCGGGGAGCTGTTTTTT. The J gene is TRBJ2-2, the V gene TRBV5-1; D is unclear. The germline gives CDR1 SGHRS, CDR2 YFSETQ. The CDR3 length is 16 residues. V was pared by 5 bases and J by 4 bases, with 18 bases between.

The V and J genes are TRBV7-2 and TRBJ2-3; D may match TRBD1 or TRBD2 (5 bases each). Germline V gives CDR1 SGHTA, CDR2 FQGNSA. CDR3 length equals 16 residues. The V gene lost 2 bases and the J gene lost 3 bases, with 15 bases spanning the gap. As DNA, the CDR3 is TGTGCCAGCAGCTTACCCCGAGTGGGGGTAACAGATACGCAGTATTTT. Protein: CASSLPRVGVTDTQYF.

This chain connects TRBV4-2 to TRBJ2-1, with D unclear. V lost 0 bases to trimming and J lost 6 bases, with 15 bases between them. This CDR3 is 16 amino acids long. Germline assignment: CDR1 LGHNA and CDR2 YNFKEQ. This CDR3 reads CASSQDPQTGLNEQFF. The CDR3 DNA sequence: TGTGCCAGCAGCCAAGATCCCCAGACGGGCCTCAATGAGCAGTTCTTC.

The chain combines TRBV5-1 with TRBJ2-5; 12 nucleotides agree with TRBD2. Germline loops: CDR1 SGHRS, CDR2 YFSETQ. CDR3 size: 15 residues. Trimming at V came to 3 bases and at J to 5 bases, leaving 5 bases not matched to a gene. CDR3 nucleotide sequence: TGCGCCAGCAGCTCAAGGACTAGCGGGACGGAGACCCAGTACTTC. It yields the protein CASSSRTSGTETQYF. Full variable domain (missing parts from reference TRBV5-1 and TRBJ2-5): KAGVTQTPRYLIKTRGQQVTLSCSPISGHRSVSWYQQTPGQGLQFLFEYFSETQRNKGNFPGRFSGRQFSNSRSEMNVSTLELGDSALYLCASSSRTSGTETQYFGPGTRLLVL.

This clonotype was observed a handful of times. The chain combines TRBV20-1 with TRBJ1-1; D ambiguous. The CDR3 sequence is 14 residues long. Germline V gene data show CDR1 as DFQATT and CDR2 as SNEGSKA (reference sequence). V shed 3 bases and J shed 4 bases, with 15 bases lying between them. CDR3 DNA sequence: TGCAGTGCTAGCGAAGAGGGAGGTGGCACTGAAGCTTTCTTT. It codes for CSASEEGGGTEAFF.

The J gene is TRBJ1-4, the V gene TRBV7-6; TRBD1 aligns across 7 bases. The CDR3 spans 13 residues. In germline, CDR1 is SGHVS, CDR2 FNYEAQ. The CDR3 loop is CAPDRDSNEKLFF. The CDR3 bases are TGTGCTCCTGACCGGGACAGTAATGAAAAACTGTTTTTT. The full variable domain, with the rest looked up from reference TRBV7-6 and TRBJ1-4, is GAGVSQSPRYKVTKRGQDVALRCDPISGHVSLYWYRQALGQGPEFLTYFNYEAQQDKSGLPNDRFSAERPEGSISTLTIQRTEQRDSAMYRCAPDRDSNEKLFFGSGTQLSVL.

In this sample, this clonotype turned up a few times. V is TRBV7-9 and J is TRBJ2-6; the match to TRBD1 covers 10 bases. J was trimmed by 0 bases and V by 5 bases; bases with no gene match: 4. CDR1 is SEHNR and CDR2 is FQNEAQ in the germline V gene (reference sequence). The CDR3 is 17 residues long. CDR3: CASSDGQGVSGANVLTF. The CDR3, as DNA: TGTGCCAGCAGCGACGGACAGGGGGTCTCTGGGGCCAACGTCCTGACTTTC.

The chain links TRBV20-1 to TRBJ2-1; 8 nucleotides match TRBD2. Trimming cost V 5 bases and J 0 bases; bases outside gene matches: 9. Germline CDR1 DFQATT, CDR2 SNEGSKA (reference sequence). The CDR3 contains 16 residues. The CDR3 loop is CSASRRSGSSYNEQFF. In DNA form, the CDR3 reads TGCAGTGCTTCCCGACGAAGCGGGAGCTCCTACAATGAGCAGTTCTTC.

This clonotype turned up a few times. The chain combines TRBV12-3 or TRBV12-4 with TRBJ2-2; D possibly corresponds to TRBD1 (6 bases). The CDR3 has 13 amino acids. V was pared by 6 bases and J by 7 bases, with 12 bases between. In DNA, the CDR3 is TGTGCCAGCAGGATCCTCAGGGGCGGGGAGCTGTTTTTT. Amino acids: CASRILRGGELFF.

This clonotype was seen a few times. The CDR3 spells CSAPRLAGTHTGYNEQFF. CDR3 nucleotides: TGCAGTGCTCCTCGACTAGCGGGGACCCATACGGGCTACAATGAGCAGTTCTTC. The V and J genes are TRBV20-1 and TRBJ2-1, with 11 bases identical to TRBD2. The junction had 15 bases not matched to a gene; V was cut back by 5 bases and J by 3 bases. The CDR3 runs 18 residues. Germline V gives CDR1 DFQATT, CDR2 SNEGSKA (reference sequence).

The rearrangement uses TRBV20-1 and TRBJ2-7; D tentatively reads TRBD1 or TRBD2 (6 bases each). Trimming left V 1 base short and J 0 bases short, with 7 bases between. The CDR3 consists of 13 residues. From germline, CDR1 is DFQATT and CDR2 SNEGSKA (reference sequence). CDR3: CSARGGASYEQYF. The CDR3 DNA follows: TGCAGTGCTAGAGGGGGGGCCTCCTACGAGCAGTACTTC.

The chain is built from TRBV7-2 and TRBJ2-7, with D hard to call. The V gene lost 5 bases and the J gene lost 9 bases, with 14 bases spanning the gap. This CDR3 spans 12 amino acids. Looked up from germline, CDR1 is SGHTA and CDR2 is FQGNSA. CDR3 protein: CASSPSQFVQYF. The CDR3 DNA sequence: TGTGCCAGCAGCCCCTCACAGTTTGTGCAGTACTTC.